This is a list of T cell receptor beta chains from one sample in a study of blood T cell repertoires in COVID-19. Sequencing used immunoSEQ multiplex PCR; TCRdb keeps in-frame clones, though not all of them. The profile shows some 150,000 clones, more than 75% of them singletons. The sequenced sample consisted of peripheral blood. Every receptor here comes from a woman between 50 and 59 years old with active or convalescent COVID-19. Each CDR3 is given with its conserved first and last residue. D genes are given only for firm matches. A row's size may be missing; if present it is once, few, many or a size class.

j_call d_call cdr3_length clone_size v_call cdr3_aa cdr3_nt
TRBJ2-7 TRBD1 15 . TRBV7-9 CASSLGGQGMYEQYF TGTGCCAGCAGCTTAGGGGGACAGGGGATGTACGAGCAGTACTTC
TRBJ2-3 TRBD2 15 . TRBV29-1 CSDGGGTSETDTQYF TGCAGCGACGGGGGGGGGACTAGCGAAACGGATACGCAGTATTTT
TRBJ2-1 . 15 . TRBV29-1 CSVHSLKRGYNEQFF TGCAGCGTTCACTCCCTAAAACGGGGTTACAATGAGCAGTTCTTC
TRBJ2-1 TRBD2 14 . TRBV18 CASSWREGENEQFF TGTGCCAGCTCATGGCGGGAGGGGGAGAATGAGCAGTTCTTC
TRBJ2-2 . 17 . TRBV7-2 CASSPQADRSLTGELFF TGTGCCAGCAGCCCACAAGCAGACAGGTCCCTCACCGGGGAGCTGTTTTTT
TRBJ2-3 . 13 . TRBV12-3/TRBV12-4 CASSIGGTDTQYF TGTGCCAGCAGTATCGGAGGCACAGATACGCAGTATTTT
TRBJ1-1 . 14 . TRBV19 CASSIGEGNTEAFF TGTGCCAGTAGTATAGGGGAGGGTAACACTGAAGCTTTCTTT
TRBJ1-2 TRBD1 17 . TRBV6-4 CASSDLPGQGPYYGYTF TGTGCCAGCAGTGACCTCCCGGGACAGGGGCCTTACTATGGCTACACCTTC
TRBJ2-1 TRBD2 11 . TRBV9 CASRDGTKLFF TGTGCCAGCCGAGATGGGACTAAGCTATTCTTC
TRBJ1-2 . 12 . TRBV6-5 CASSTVGDGYTF TGTGCCAGCAGTACCGTAGGGGATGGCTACACCTTC
TRBJ2-2 TRBD2 18 . TRBV4-2 CASSRASGGIEQPGELFF TGTGCCAGCAGCCGGGCTAGCGGGGGGATAGAACAGCCCGGGGAGCTGTTTTTT
TRBJ2-5 TRBD2 14 . TRBV2 CASCLAGAWETQYF TGTGCCAGCTGTCTAGCGGGGGCGTGGGAGACCCAGTACTTC
TRBJ1-2 TRBD1 16 . TRBV5-1 CASSLQGQGAGYGYTF TGCGCCAGCAGCCTCCAAGGACAGGGGGCCGGGTATGGCTACACCTTC
TRBJ1-1 TRBD1 15 . TRBV7-9 CASSFRTGGSTEAFF TGTGCCAGCAGCTTTCGGACAGGGGGCAGCACTGAAGCTTTCTTT
TRBJ1-6 . 15 . TRBV19 CASSIGVRASSPLHF TGTGCCAGTAGTATAGGTGTCAGGGCAAGCTCACCCCTCCACTTT
TRBJ2-5 . 12 . TRBV11-2 CASSHAAETQYF TGTGCCAGCAGCCACGCGGCAGAGACCCAGTACTTC
TRBJ1-4 . 12 . TRBV12-3/TRBV12-4 CASSFRGEKLFF TGTGCCAGCAGTTTTAGAGGGGAAAAACTGTTTTTT
TRBJ1-1 TRBD1 15 . TRBV7-9 CASSVDRVHGLVAFF TGTGCCAGCAGCGTTGACAGGGTCCATGGCCTTGTGGCTTTCTTT
TRBJ1-1 . 14 few TRBV9 CASSVALGETEAFF TGTGCCAGCAGCGTAGCCCTGGGAGAGACTGAAGCTTTCTTT
TRBJ2-3 . 13 . TRBV25-1 CASSESRGSTQYF TGTGCCAGCAGTGAAAGTAGGGGGAGTACGCAGTATTTT
TRBJ2-7 . 13 . TRBV3-1/TRBV3-2 CASSRGRRYEQYF TGTGCCAGCAGCCGGGGCAGGAGATACGAGCAGTACTTC
TRBJ2-7 TRBD1 18 many TRBV25-1 CASSESGTGVGFRYEQYF TGTGCCAGCAGTGAATCGGGGACAGGGGTGGGTTTTCGCTACGAGCAGTACTTC
TRBJ2-1 TRBD2 17 once TRBV9 CASSVASSGKTYNEQFF TGTGCCAGCAGCGTGGCCTCTAGCGGGAAAACCTACAATGAGCAGTTCTTC
TRBJ1-1 . 14 . TRBV3-1/TRBV3-2 CASRGTGMNTEAFF TGTGCCAGCAGGGGGACTGGGATGAACACTGAAGCTTTCTTT
TRBJ2-5 TRBD1 13 . TRBV7-6 CASRGTAQETQYF TGTGCCAGCAGGGGGACAGCTCAAGAGACCCAGTACTTC
TRBJ1-5 TRBD1 12 . TRBV28 CASRPGGQPQHF TGTGCCAGCAGGCCAGGGGGTCAGCCCCAGCATTTT
TRBJ2-5 . 14 . TRBV5-1 CASSLALVSETQYF TGCGCCAGCAGCTTGGCCCTAGTTTCAGAGACCCAGTACTTC
TRBJ2-2 TRBD1 14 few TRBV5-1 CASSFRDSTGELFF TGCGCCAGCAGCTTTAGGGACAGCACCGGGGAGCTGTTTTTT